Listed here are 14 T cell receptor beta chains from one sample, sequenced in a study of human T cells and chemical hapten exposure. Time point of the sample: patch test 2, 6 weeks after DPC sensitization. Treatment noted: therapeutic diphenylcyclopropenone sensitization with weekly scalp DPC. TCRdb called the RACE reads again in MiXCR, with one record for every CDR3 protein. The table includes tens of thousands of distinct CDR3 sequences, more than 9.5% detected once. The specimen comprised whole blood, sampled in connection with sensitization to the hapten diphenylcyclopropenone (DPC). The source is a man aged 35-49 years with alopecia areata. Some clones in this sample may be carry-over from other donors' samples.

This clonotype appeared a few times. This chain connects TRBV7-2 to TRBJ2-4; maybe TRBD1 (6 bases). V was pared by 2 bases and J by 6 bases, with 14 bases between. The CDR3 has 15 residues. CDR1 is SGHTA, CDR2 FQGNSA, per germline. The CDR3 protein is CASSLPSQGSNIQYF. The CDR3, as DNA: TGTGCCAGCAGCTTACCTTCTCAGGGGTCAAACATTCAGTACTTC. Complete variable domain (other parts from reference TRBV7-2 and TRBJ2-4): GAGVSQSPSNKVTEKGKDVELRCDPISGHTALYWYRQSLGQGLEFLIYFQGNSAPDKSGLPSDRFSAERTGGSVSTLTIQRTQQEDSAVYLCASSLPSQGSNIQYFGAGTRLSVL.

The chain combines TRBV10-3 with TRBJ2-3; tentatively, D is TRBD2 (5 bases). Deletions cut 11 bases from V and 0 bases from J, with 12 bases between. Looked up from germline, CDR1 is ENHRY and CDR2 is SYGVKD. The CDR3 loop spans 13 amino acids. As DNA, the CDR3 is TGTGCCGGCGCCCGGACTAGCACAGATACGCAGTATTTT. Its translation is CAGARTSTDTQYF.

This clonotype has just a few counts. The chain uses TRBV20-1 and TRBJ2-3; weak D call: TRBD1 (5 bases). There are 15 residues in the CDR3. Germline-derived CDR1 and CDR2 are DFQATT and SNEGSKA (reference sequence). Between the trimmed V and J ends, which lost 1 base and 0 bases, there was a span of 11 bases. CDR3 DNA sequence: TGCAGTGCTAGAGGACAGACCGCTAGCACAGATACGCAGTATTTT. Amino acids: CSARGQTASTDTQYF.

This clonotype was detected a few times. V usage is TRBV5-1 and J usage is TRBJ2-5; 14 positions match TRBD2. The germline V gene encodes CDR1 SGHRS and CDR2 YFSETQ. Trimming removed 3 bases from V and 4 bases from J; junction bases left unmatched: 20. This CDR3 has 21 residues. CDR3 sequence (DNA): TGCGCCAGCAGCTCGGGACTAGCGGGAGAGCAGGCAACAGTCAACGTAGAGACCCAGTACTTC. Residues: CASSSGLAGEQATVNVETQYF.

Ten or more counts support this clonotype. The chain recombines TRBV14 with TRBJ1-4; D ambiguous. Trimming removed 1 base at V and 0 bases at J, with 9 bases between. Germline V gene data show CDR1 as SGHDN and CDR2 as FVKESK. The CDR3 runs 16 residues. The CDR3 here is CASSQVTGPTNEKLFF. The DNA for the CDR3 is TGTGCCAGCAGCCAAGTCACCGGGCCAACTAATGAAAAACTGTTTTTT.

This sequence joins TRBV11-1 and TRBJ2-1, with 9 bases aligning to TRBD2. The CDR3 is 16 residues long. V gave up 1 base and J gave up 5 bases; unmatched junction bases: 6. The germline V gene has CDR1 SGHAT and CDR2 FQDESV (reference sequence). The CDR3 DNA follows: TGTGCCAGCAGCTTAGGGGCGGTAGCGGGAGACAATGAGCAGTTCTTC. The encoded protein is CASSLGAVAGDNEQFF.

This clonotype was detected ten times or more. The chain recombines TRBV12-3 or TRBV12-4 with TRBJ1-2; D might be TRBD1 (5 bases). The CDR3 runs 11 residues. Trimming pared 6 bases from V and 9 bases from J, leaving 11 bases between. CDR3 in amino acids: CASSRDRSYTF. The CDR3 DNA reads as TGTGCCAGCAGCCGGGACCGCAGCTACACCTTC.

The chain combines TRBV6-5 with TRBJ2-1, with D perhaps matching TRBD2 (6 bases). Trimming removed 3 bases from V and 8 bases from J, with 17 bases in between. There are 15 residues in the CDR3. From germline, CDR1 is MNHEY and CDR2 SVGAGI. CDR3 sequence: CASSYDVGGRDEQFF. CDR3 bases: TGTGCCAGCAGTTATGACGTGGGAGGTCGGGATGAGCAGTTCTTC.

This clonotype was observed at least ten times. The gene calls are TRBV7-2 and TRBJ2-3; TRBD2 aligns across 9 bases. CDR1 is SGHTA and CDR2 is FQGNSA in the germline V gene. The CDR3 totals 16 residues. V dropped 1 base and J dropped 2; count of bases not matched to a gene: 4. The CDR3 coding sequence is TGTGCCAGCAGCTTAGGGCTAGCGGGGTTCACAGATACGCAGTATTTT. As protein: CASSLGLAGFTDTQYF.

Note on this clonotype: A much larger clonotype is one base distant, so this may be a read error. The rearrangement uses TRBV6-5 and TRBJ1-4; no clear D gene. Germline CDR1 and CDR2: MNHEY and SVGAGI. The CDR3 spans 15 residues. The CDR3 DNA sequence: TGTGACAGCAGTTACTCGAGTCAGGTTGTAGGAAAACTGTTTTTT. It translates to CDSSYSSQVVGKLFF.

This clonotype was found a few times. The chain recombines TRBV5-8 with TRBJ1-1; D is uncertain. Germline V gene sequence: CDR1 SGHTS, CDR2 YDEGEE. This CDR3 has 15 amino acids. V was shortened by 1 base and J by 0 bases, with 10 bases between the two germline ends. The CDR3 is CASSLFGSLNTEAFF. As DNA, the CDR3 is TGTGCCAGCAGCTTGTTTGGCAGTTTGAACACTGAAGCTTTCTTT.

The rearrangement uses TRBV5-6 and TRBJ2-7; D gene uncertain. The CDR3 length is 11 residues. V was pared by 3 bases and J by 2 bases, with 3 bases between. CDR1 and CDR2 from the germline V gene are SGHDT and YYEEEE. This CDR3 reads CASSSPYEQYV. The CDR3 DNA reads as TGTGCCAGCAGCTCGCCCTACGAGCAGTACGTC.

A few counts support this clonotype. J is TRBJ2-2 and V is TRBV7-9; D is ambiguous. CDR1 and CDR2 (germline): SEHNR, FQNEAQ (reference sequence). V lost 1 base and J 1 base, leaving 1 base between the germline ends. This CDR3 contains 13 residues. The DNA for the CDR3 is TGTGCCAGCAGCTTAGGGAACACCGGGGAGCTGTTTTTT. It yields the protein CASSLGNTGELFF.

This clonotype was counted between two and nine times. The rearrangement links TRBV20-1 to TRBJ2-5; no reliable D call. Trimming left V 4 bases short and J 4 bases short, with 16 bases between. Looked up from germline, CDR1 is DFQATT and CDR2 is SNEGSKA (reference sequence). This CDR3 has 14 residues. CDR3 bases: TGCAGTGCTATCCGAAGTTTGGGGTTAGAGACCCAGTACTTC. It translates to CSAIRSLGLETQYF.